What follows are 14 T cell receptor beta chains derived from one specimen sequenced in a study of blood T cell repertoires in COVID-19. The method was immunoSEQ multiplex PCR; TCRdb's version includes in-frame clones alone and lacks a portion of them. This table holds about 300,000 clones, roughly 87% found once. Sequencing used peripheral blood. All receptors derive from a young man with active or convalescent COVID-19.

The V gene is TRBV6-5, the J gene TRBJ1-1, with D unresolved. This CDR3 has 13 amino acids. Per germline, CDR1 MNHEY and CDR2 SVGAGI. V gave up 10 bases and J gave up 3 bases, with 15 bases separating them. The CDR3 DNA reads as TGTGCCACCAGACTTACGGTAGACACTGAAGCTTTCTTT. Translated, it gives CATRLTVDTEAFF.

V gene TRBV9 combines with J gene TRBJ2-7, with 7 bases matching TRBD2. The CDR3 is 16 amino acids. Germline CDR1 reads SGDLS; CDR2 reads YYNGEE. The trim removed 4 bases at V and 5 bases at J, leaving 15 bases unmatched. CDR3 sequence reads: CASSPQVGGPLNEQYF. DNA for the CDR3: TGTGCCAGCAGCCCTCAGGTGGGAGGGCCGCTGAACGAGCAGTACTTC.

The CDR3 sequence: CASSGEGATQETQYF. The CDR3, as DNA: TGTGCTAGTAGTGGAGAGGGGGCGACGCAAGAGACCCAGTACTTC. The chain has TRBV12-5 and TRBJ2-5; 7 positions match TRBD1. CDR3 size: 15 residues. The junction had 11 bases not matched to a gene; V was cut back by 8 bases and J by 2 bases. CDR1 and CDR2 from the germline V gene are LGHNT and FRNRAP.

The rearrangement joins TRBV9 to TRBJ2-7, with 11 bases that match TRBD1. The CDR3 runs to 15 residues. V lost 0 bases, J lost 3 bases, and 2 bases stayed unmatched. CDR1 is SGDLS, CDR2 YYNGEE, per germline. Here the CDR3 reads CASSVEGQGGYEQYF. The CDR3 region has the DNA TGTGCCAGCAGCGTAGAGGGACAGGGGGGCTACGAGCAGTACTTC.

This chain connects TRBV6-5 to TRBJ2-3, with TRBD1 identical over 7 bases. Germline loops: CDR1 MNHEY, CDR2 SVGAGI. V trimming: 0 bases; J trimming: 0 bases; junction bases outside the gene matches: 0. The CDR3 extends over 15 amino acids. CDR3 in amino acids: CASSYSGQSTDTQYF. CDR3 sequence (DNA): TGTGCCAGCAGTTACTCGGGACAGAGCACAGATACGCAGTATTTT.

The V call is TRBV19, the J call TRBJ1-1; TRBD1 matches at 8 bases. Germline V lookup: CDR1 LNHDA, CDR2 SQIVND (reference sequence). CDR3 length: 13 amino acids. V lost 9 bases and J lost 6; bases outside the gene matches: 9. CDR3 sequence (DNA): TGTGCCAGCAGGGACAGGATATTTGCTGAAGCTTTCTTT. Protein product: CASRDRIFAEAFF.

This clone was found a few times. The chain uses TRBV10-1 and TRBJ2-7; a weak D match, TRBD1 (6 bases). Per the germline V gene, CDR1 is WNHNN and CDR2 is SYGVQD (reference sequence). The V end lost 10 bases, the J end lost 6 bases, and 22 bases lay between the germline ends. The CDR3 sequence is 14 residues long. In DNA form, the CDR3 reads TGCGCCACTTCTCCTACAGGGAACCCCTCCGAGCAGTACTTC. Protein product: CATSPTGNPSEQYF.

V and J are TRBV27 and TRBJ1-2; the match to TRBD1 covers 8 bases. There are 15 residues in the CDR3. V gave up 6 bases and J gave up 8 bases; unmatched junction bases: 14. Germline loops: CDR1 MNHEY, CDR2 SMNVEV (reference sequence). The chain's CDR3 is CASSPATGDVVGYTF. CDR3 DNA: TGTGCCAGCAGCCCGGCGACAGGGGATGTCGTGGGCTACACCTTC.

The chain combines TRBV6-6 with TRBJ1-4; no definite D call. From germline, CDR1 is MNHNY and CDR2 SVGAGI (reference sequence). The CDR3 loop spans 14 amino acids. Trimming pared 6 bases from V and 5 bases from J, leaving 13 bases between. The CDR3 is CASRSYSNNEKLFF. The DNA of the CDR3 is TGTGCCAGCAGATCGTACAGTAACAATGAAAAACTGTTTTTT.

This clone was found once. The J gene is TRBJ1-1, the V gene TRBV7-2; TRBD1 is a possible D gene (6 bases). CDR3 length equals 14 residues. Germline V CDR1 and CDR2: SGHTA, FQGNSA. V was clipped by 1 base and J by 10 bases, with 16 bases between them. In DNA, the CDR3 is TGTGCCAGCAGCTTAGTGGGTGAAGGGACAACAGCTTTCTTT. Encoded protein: CASSLVGEGTTAFF.

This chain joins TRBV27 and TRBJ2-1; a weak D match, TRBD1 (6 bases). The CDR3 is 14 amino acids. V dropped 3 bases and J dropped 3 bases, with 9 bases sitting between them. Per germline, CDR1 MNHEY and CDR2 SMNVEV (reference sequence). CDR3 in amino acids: CASSFFRGYNEQFF. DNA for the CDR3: TGTGCCAGCAGTTTTTTCAGGGGCTACAATGAGCAGTTCTTC.

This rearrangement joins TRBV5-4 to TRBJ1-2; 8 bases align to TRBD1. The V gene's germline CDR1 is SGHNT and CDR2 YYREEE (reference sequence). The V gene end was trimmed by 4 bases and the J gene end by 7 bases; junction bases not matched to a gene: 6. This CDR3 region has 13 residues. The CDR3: CASSEGQVIGYTF. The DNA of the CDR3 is TGTGCCAGCAGCGAGGGACAGGTAATTGGCTACACCTTC.

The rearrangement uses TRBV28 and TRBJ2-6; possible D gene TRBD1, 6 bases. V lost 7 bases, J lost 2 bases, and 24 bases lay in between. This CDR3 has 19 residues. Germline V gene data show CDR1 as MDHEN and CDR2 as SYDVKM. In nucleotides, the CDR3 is TGTGCCAGCACCGCTAGACATAGGGGGTTTAATACTGGGGCCAACGTCCTGACTTTC. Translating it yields CASTARHRGFNTGANVLTF.

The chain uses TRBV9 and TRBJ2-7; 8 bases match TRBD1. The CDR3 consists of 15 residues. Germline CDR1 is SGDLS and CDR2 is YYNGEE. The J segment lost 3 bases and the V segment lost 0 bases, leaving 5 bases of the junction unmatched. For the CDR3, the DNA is TGTGCCAGCAGCGTAGGCAGGGGGCGCCACTACGAGCAGTACTTC. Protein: CASSVGRGRHYEQYF. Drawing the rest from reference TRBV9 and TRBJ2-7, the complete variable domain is DSGVTQTPKHLITATGQRVTLRCSPRSGDLSVYWYQQSLDQGLQFLIQYYNGEERAKGNILERFSAQQFPDLHSELNLSSLELGDSALYFCASSVGRGRHYEQYFGPGTRLTVT.